The text below deals with one TCR beta chain. This sample was included in a study of blood T cell repertoires in COVID-19. The overall study: Acute and convalescent COVID-19 specimens originated in the United States, Italy and Spain. From T cells, B-cell-depleted T cells, or PBMCs came the material, which was cDNA or gDNA.

The CDR3 sequence is 15 residues long. Germline values: CDR1 GTSNPN, CDR2 SVGIG (reference sequence). Trimming removed 0 bases from V and 1 base from J; junction bases left unmatched: 3. As processed by the authors: Counts of nucleated cells, estimated from reference gene primer amplification, were obtained. Repertoires were generated with immunoSEQ multiplex PCR, while TCRdb's copy carries only in-frame clones and drops some. That table supplies the V and J calls and clone size; D and trimming were determined from the DNA. The table records 45,000 to 55,000 clones, approximately 88% of them present only once.

The clonotype comes from a human donor in a cohort sampled during active COVID-19. The source material was peripheral blood. The chain joins TRBV30 to TRBJ2-3, with 8 bases identical to TRBD2. Here the CDR3 reads CAWSVRRGGTDTQYF. CDR3 coding DNA: TGTGCCTGGAGTGTAAGGCGGGGGGGCACAGATACGCAGTATTTT.